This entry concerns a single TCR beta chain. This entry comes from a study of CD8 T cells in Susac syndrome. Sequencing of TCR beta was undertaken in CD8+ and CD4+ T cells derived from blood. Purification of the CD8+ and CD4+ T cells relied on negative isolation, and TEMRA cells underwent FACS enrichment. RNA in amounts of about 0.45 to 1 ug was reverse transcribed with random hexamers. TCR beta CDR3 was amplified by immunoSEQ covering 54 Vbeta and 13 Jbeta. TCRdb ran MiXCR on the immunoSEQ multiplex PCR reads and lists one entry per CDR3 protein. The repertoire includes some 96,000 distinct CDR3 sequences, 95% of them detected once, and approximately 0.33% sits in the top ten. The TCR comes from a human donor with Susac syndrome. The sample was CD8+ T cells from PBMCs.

The CDR3 DNA follows: TGCAGCGTCGCAACTCACGGGAGTAGGAACGAGCAGTACTTC. Amino acid sequence: CSVATHGSRNEQYF. The chain links TRBV29-1 to TRBJ2-7; D is possibly TRBD2 (6 bases). V lost 6 bases and J lost 5, with 20 bases in between. The CDR3 runs 14 residues. Germline-derived CDR1 and CDR2 are SQVTM and ANQGSEA.